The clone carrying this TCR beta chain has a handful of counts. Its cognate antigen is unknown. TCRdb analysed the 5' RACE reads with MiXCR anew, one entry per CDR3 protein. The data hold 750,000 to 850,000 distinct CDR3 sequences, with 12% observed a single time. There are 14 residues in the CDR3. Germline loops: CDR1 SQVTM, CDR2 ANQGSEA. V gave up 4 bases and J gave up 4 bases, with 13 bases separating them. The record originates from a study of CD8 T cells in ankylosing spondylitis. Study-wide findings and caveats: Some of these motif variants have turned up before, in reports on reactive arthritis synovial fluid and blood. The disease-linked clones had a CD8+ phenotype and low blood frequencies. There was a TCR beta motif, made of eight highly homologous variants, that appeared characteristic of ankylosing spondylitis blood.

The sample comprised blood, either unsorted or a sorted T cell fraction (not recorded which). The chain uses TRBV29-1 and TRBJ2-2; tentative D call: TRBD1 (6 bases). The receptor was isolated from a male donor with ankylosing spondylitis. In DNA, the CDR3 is TGCAGCGTTGGGGACAACCCGACCACCGGGGAGCTGTTTTTT. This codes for CSVGDNPTTGELFF.